Listed below are T cell receptor beta chains from one sample, sequenced in a study of spatial heterogeneity in lung cancer. Each CDR3 protein is one row after TCRdb ran MiXCR on the 5' RACE reads. Of roughly 10,000 distinct CDR3 sequences in the sample, 6.3% are singletons; the top ten hold under 35%. This sample comprised lung tumor tissue, obtained at surgery. The receptors here all came from a male donor with early-stage non-small cell lung cancer. CDR3s include the opening cysteine and the closing phenylalanine or tryptophan. Fields, in order: clone size, D gene, V gene, J gene, CDR3 DNA, CDR3 protein. D genes are given only for firm matches. A row's size may be missing; if present it is once, few, many or a size class.

abundance: -; d_gene: -; v_gene: TRBV24-1; j_gene: TRBJ2-2; CDR3nt: TGTGCCACCAGTGATTTGCATAAGAACACCGGGGAGCTGTTTTTT; CDR3aa: CATSDLHKNTGELFF
abundance: many; d_gene: -; v_gene: TRBV12-3/TRBV12-4; j_gene: TRBJ2-1; CDR3nt: TGTGCCAGCACCCTCCTCGCGGGCAATGAGCAGTTCTTC; CDR3aa: CASTLLAGNEQFF
abundance: many; d_gene: TRBD2; v_gene: TRBV27; j_gene: TRBJ2-3; CDR3nt: TGTGCCAGCAGTTTCCGGGGGGGCACAGATACGCAGTATTTT; CDR3aa: CASSFRGGTDTQYF
abundance: many; d_gene: -; v_gene: TRBV3-1; j_gene: TRBJ1-1; CDR3nt: TGTGCCAGCAGCTCAAAGAGCCAGTACACTGAAGCTTTCTTT; CDR3aa: CASSSKSQYTEAFF
abundance: many; d_gene: -; v_gene: TRBV20-1; j_gene: TRBJ1-1; CDR3nt: TGCAGTGCTCCCAACCCGGGCCAGGGCTCCACTGAAGCTTTCTTT; CDR3aa: CSAPNPGQGSTEAFF
abundance: many; d_gene: -; v_gene: TRBV6-5; j_gene: TRBJ2-7; CDR3nt: TGTGCCAGCCGGAAGGACAACAACTACGAGCAGTACTTC; CDR3aa: CASRKDNNYEQYF
abundance: -; d_gene: -; v_gene: TRBV29-1; j_gene: TRBJ2-3; CDR3nt: TGCAGCGTTATCTACGATCAGCAGTATTTT; CDR3aa: CSVIYDQQYF
abundance: many; d_gene: -; v_gene: TRBV6-2/TRBV6-3; j_gene: TRBJ1-1; CDR3nt: TGTGCCAGCAGCCACAGGGTAGGAGCAGGGGTGAACACTGAAGCTTTCTTT; CDR3aa: CASSHRVGAGVNTEAFF
abundance: many; d_gene: -; v_gene: TRBV19; j_gene: TRBJ2-3; CDR3nt: TGTGCCAGCCGTGGGCGGGGAAGGTCGACAGATACGCAGTATTTT; CDR3aa: CASRGRGRSTDTQYF
abundance: many; d_gene: TRBD1; v_gene: TRBV7-6; j_gene: TRBJ2-1; CDR3nt: TGTGCCAGCAGAGGGACAGGGGAGTTCGGGCAGTTCTTC; CDR3aa: CASRGTGEFGQFF
abundance: few; d_gene: TRBD2; v_gene: TRBV5-1; j_gene: TRBJ2-3; CDR3nt: TGCGCCAGCAGCACGGGACTAGCGGGGGGAGATACGCAGTATTTT; CDR3aa: CASSTGLAGGDTQYF
abundance: many; d_gene: -; v_gene: TRBV28; j_gene: TRBJ1-1; CDR3nt: TGTGCCAGCAGTTACCGCGGGAGAGTCTCTGAAGCTTTCTTT; CDR3aa: CASSYRGRVSEAFF
abundance: -; d_gene: TRBD2; v_gene: TRBV4-1; j_gene: TRBJ2-1; CDR3nt: TGCGCCAGCAGCCAAGAGTCAGCGGGGGGATACAATGAGCAGTTCTTC; CDR3aa: CASSQESAGGYNEQFF
abundance: -; d_gene: -; v_gene: TRBV28; j_gene: TRBJ2-7; CDR3nt: TGTGCCAGCAGTTTACCTCTCTCTCCCTACGAGCAGTACTTC; CDR3aa: CASSLPLSPYEQYF
abundance: many; d_gene: -; v_gene: TRBV2; j_gene: TRBJ1-1; CDR3nt: TGTGCCAGCAGTGAAAAAGGGATGAACACTGAAGCTTTCTTT; CDR3aa: CASSEKGMNTEAFF
abundance: few; d_gene: TRBD1; v_gene: TRBV28; j_gene: TRBJ2-2; CDR3nt: TGTGCCAGTAAAAGGGGGACAGTTGACACCGGGGAGCTGTTTTTT; CDR3aa: CASKRGTVDTGELFF
abundance: -; d_gene: TRBD1; v_gene: TRBV4-1; j_gene: TRBJ1-5; CDR3nt: TGCGCCAGCAGCCAAGATACGAGGACAGGTCATAGCAATCAGCCCCAGCATTTT; CDR3aa: CASSQDTRTGHSNQPQHF
abundance: many; d_gene: -; v_gene: TRBV9; j_gene: TRBJ1-1; CDR3nt: TGTGCCAGCAGCGTAGGCGGAGACACTGAAGCTTTCTTT; CDR3aa: CASSVGGDTEAFF
abundance: many; d_gene: -; v_gene: TRBV19; j_gene: TRBJ1-2; CDR3nt: TGTGCCAGTAGCGGACAGTTCGACTATGGCTACACCTTC; CDR3aa: CASSGQFDYGYTF
abundance: medium-sized; d_gene: -; v_gene: TRBV28; j_gene: TRBJ1-2; CDR3nt: TGTGCCAGCAGTCCTGGGCGTCCGGCGGGCTATGGCTACACCTTC; CDR3aa: CASSPGRPAGYGYTF
abundance: few; d_gene: -; v_gene: TRBV7-2; j_gene: TRBJ2-7; CDR3nt: TGTGCCAGCAGCGTCACAGGGATCTCTAACGAGCAGTACTTC; CDR3aa: CASSVTGISNEQYF
abundance: many; d_gene: TRBD1; v_gene: TRBV5-1; j_gene: TRBJ1-2; CDR3nt: TGCGCCAGCAGCACACAGGGGCCGAAAAGTTATGGCTACACCTTC; CDR3aa: CASSTQGPKSYGYTF
abundance: medium-sized; d_gene: -; v_gene: TRBV29-1; j_gene: TRBJ2-2; CDR3nt: TGCAGCTACCGGGGCAGTACCGGGGAGCTGTTTTTT; CDR3aa: CSYRGSTGELFF
abundance: -; d_gene: TRBD2; v_gene: TRBV19; j_gene: TRBJ2-1; CDR3nt: TGTGCCAGTAGTAAGATTAGCGGGGGGGAGCAGTTCTTC; CDR3aa: CASSKISGGEQFF
abundance: medium-sized; d_gene: -; v_gene: TRBV5-1; j_gene: TRBJ1-3; CDR3nt: TGCGCCAGCAGCTTGTCGACTTACGGCTCTGGAAACACCATATATTTT; CDR3aa: CASSLSTYGSGNTIYF
abundance: few; d_gene: -; v_gene: TRBV13; j_gene: TRBJ2-7; CDR3nt: TGTGCCAGCAGCCTCGGGACTGTCCTCTCCGAGCAGTACTTC; CDR3aa: CASSLGTVLSEQYF
abundance: -; d_gene: -; v_gene: TRBV12-3/TRBV12-4; j_gene: TRBJ2-2; CDR3nt: TGTGCCAGCAGTTTAAAGGGGGCCGGGGAGCTGTTTTTT; CDR3aa: CASSLKGAGELFF
abundance: large; d_gene: -; v_gene: TRBV7-9; j_gene: TRBJ1-2; CDR3nt: TGTGCCAGCAGCTTAGATGGAGGAGCTAACTATGGCTACACCTTC; CDR3aa: CASSLDGGANYGYTF
abundance: medium-sized; d_gene: -; v_gene: TRBV10-3; j_gene: TRBJ1-2; CDR3nt: TGTGCCATCAGTGACGGAGGGTATGGAGCGGGCAAGTATGGCTACACCTTC; CDR3aa: CAISDGGYGAGKYGYTF
abundance: many; d_gene: TRBD2; v_gene: TRBV13; j_gene: TRBJ2-2; CDR3nt: TGTGCCAGCAGCGGTGGGACTAGTCGGGCCGGGGAGCTGTTTTTT; CDR3aa: CASSGGTSRAGELFF
abundance: many; d_gene: -; v_gene: TRBV29-1; j_gene: TRBJ1-1; CDR3nt: TGCAGCGTTGGGGGACTCATGACTTTCTTT; CDR3aa: CSVGGLMTFF
abundance: many; d_gene: TRBD1; v_gene: TRBV29-1; j_gene: TRBJ2-2; CDR3nt: TGCAGCGTTAAAGCACAGGGGACCACCGGGGAGCTGTTTTTT; CDR3aa: CSVKAQGTTGELFF
abundance: -; d_gene: -; v_gene: TRBV19; j_gene: TRBJ2-5; CDR3nt: TGTGCCAGTAGGGGAGCGGGTCGACGCCAGTACTTC; CDR3aa: CASRGAGRRQYF
abundance: few; d_gene: -; v_gene: TRBV3-1; j_gene: TRBJ2-2; CDR3nt: TGTGCCAGCAGCCAGGCCCGGTTCACCGGGGAGCTGTTTTTT; CDR3aa: CASSQARFTGELFF
abundance: few; d_gene: -; v_gene: TRBV4-1; j_gene: TRBJ2-7; CDR3nt: TGCGCCAGCAGCCAAGATCACGGCAGGGGGGACTACGAGCAGTACTTC; CDR3aa: CASSQDHGRGDYEQYF
abundance: few; d_gene: -; v_gene: TRBV20-1; j_gene: TRBJ1-5; CDR3nt: TGCAGTGCTAGAGAGCCAAGGACAGTTAATCAGCCCCAGCATTTT; CDR3aa: CSAREPRTVNQPQHF
abundance: many; d_gene: TRBD1; v_gene: TRBV18; j_gene: TRBJ1-6; CDR3nt: TGTGCCAGCACAAGGGACAGTTATAATTCACCCCTCCACTTT; CDR3aa: CASTRDSYNSPLHF
abundance: many; d_gene: -; v_gene: TRBV7-7; j_gene: TRBJ2-6; CDR3nt: TGTGCTAGCAGCTTAGGAGGACCTGGGACCAACGTCCTGACTTTC; CDR3aa: CASSLGGPGTNVLTF
abundance: many; d_gene: TRBD1; v_gene: TRBV12-3/TRBV12-4; j_gene: TRBJ1-5; CDR3nt: TGTGCCAGCAGTGCGGACAGGGACGCTCAGCCCCAGCATTTT; CDR3aa: CASSADRDAQPQHF
abundance: many; d_gene: -; v_gene: TRBV7-2; j_gene: TRBJ2-3; CDR3nt: TGTGCCAGCAGCTTCACTAGAAGGGGCACAGATACGCAGTATTTT; CDR3aa: CASSFTRRGTDTQYF
abundance: many; d_gene: -; v_gene: TRBV7-3; j_gene: TRBJ1-1; CDR3nt: TGTGCCAGCAGCCAGCTTGCTCGGACTGAAGCTTTCTTT; CDR3aa: CASSQLARTEAFF
abundance: many; d_gene: TRBD2; v_gene: TRBV12-3/TRBV12-4; j_gene: TRBJ2-1; CDR3nt: TGTGCCACCGTAGACCAAAGCGGGACCAATGAGCAGTTCTTC; CDR3aa: CATVDQSGTNEQFF
abundance: few; d_gene: -; v_gene: TRBV12-3/TRBV12-4; j_gene: TRBJ2-7; CDR3nt: TGTGCCAGCAGTTTACACAGGGTCTACGAGCAGTACTTC; CDR3aa: CASSLHRVYEQYF
abundance: many; d_gene: -; v_gene: TRBV19; j_gene: TRBJ2-7; CDR3nt: TGTGCCAGTAGTATAGGTGGAGCTAACTACGAGCAGTACTTC; CDR3aa: CASSIGGANYEQYF
abundance: -; d_gene: TRBD2; v_gene: TRBV20-1; j_gene: TRBJ2-1; CDR3nt: TGCAGTGCTAGGCTAGCGGGGGGGCCGGATGAGCAGTTCTTC; CDR3aa: CSARLAGGPDEQFF
abundance: -; d_gene: TRBD2; v_gene: TRBV6-2/TRBV6-3; j_gene: TRBJ2-1; CDR3nt: TGTGCCAGCTATACCGGGACTAGCGGGGCTCCCAATGAGCAGTTCTTC; CDR3aa: CASYTGTSGAPNEQFF
abundance: medium-sized; d_gene: -; v_gene: TRBV20-1; j_gene: TRBJ1-4; CDR3nt: TGCAGTGCTAGAGGGCAGGAGATTACTGAAAAACTGTTTTTT; CDR3aa: CSARGQEITEKLFF
abundance: many; d_gene: -; v_gene: TRBV7-9; j_gene: TRBJ2-5; CDR3nt: TGTGCCAGCAGCTTCAAGGACACACAAGAGACCCAGTACTTC; CDR3aa: CASSFKDTQETQYF
abundance: many; d_gene: TRBD1; v_gene: TRBV27; j_gene: TRBJ1-5; CDR3nt: TGTGCCAGCAGTTTGGTCTGGACAGGGAAGGATCAGCCCCAGCATTTT; CDR3aa: CASSLVWTGKDQPQHF
abundance: many; d_gene: -; v_gene: TRBV2; j_gene: TRBJ1-1; CDR3nt: TGTGCCAGCACGATACGTTACGGGGAGACTGAAGCTTTCTTT; CDR3aa: CASTIRYGETEAFF
abundance: many; d_gene: -; v_gene: TRBV7-2; j_gene: TRBJ1-1; CDR3nt: TGTGCCAGCAGCTTCTGGTCCACTGAAGCTTTCTTT; CDR3aa: CASSFWSTEAFF
abundance: few; d_gene: -; v_gene: TRBV6-6; j_gene: TRBJ2-7; CDR3nt: TGTGCCAGCAGCCTCCGGGACTCCTCTTCCTACGAGCAGTACTTC; CDR3aa: CASSLRDSSSYEQYF
abundance: -; d_gene: -; v_gene: TRBV2; j_gene: TRBJ2-2; CDR3nt: TGTGCCAGCAGGGTAGCGGCGAACACCGGGGAGCTGTTTTTT; CDR3aa: CASRVAANTGELFF
abundance: many; d_gene: -; v_gene: TRBV20-1; j_gene: TRBJ1-4; CDR3nt: TGCAGTGCTAGAGAGGCCACGTTGACATCTCCTCTGATGAGTGAAAAACTGTTTTTT; CDR3aa: CSAREATLTSPLMSEKLFF